These 29 T cell receptor beta chains share one sample of origin, sequenced in a study of T cells after yellow fever vaccination (dated by TCRdb to about 2019). Read against the paper, the sample's treatment or condition label means: live attenuated yellow fever vaccine strain. Libraries were built with 5' RACE. Sequenced on an Illumina HiSeq 2500. TCRdb's own reprocessing of the public reads used fastp at Q25 and MiXCR and kept productive beta chains. Duplicate CDR3 protein sequences are folded into a single record with the most common DNA and genes. The sample yields about 400,000 distinct CDR3 sequences; 6.2% were counted once. The ten largest clones take up 14% to 15% of the sample. The sample consisted of PBMCs, taken 5 days after the yellow fever booster vaccination. These receptors originate from a man between 25 and 39 years old who received the YFV17D yellow fever vaccine.

The J gene is TRBJ2-7, the V gene TRBV19; 12 bases are a match to TRBD2. Per germline, CDR1 LNHDA and CDR2 SQIVND (reference sequence). CDR3 size: 14 residues. The ends lost 6 bases at V and 3 bases at J; junction bases unmatched: 3. The CDR3 loop is CASSRTSGDYEQYF. CDR3 coding DNA: TGTGCCAGTAGCCGGACTAGCGGGGACTACGAGCAGTACTTC.

Only a few counts were recorded for this clonotype. The chain couples TRBV5-1 to TRBJ1-2; weak D call: TRBD1 (6 bases). V was shortened by 2 bases and J by 4 bases, with 6 bases between the two germline ends. The CDR3 sequence is 12 residues long. Germline CDR1 SGHRS, CDR2 YFSETQ. CDR3 in amino acids: CASSLQGYGYTF. As DNA, the CDR3 is TGCGCCAGCAGCTTACAGGGCTATGGCTACACCTTC.

This chain connects TRBV20-1 to TRBJ1-5; D remains ambiguous. V was cut by 4 bases and J by 0 bases, with 13 bases left in between. CDR1 is DFQATT, CDR2 SNEGSKA, per germline (reference sequence). The CDR3 length is 15 residues. The CDR3 nucleotides read TGCAGTGCTAACCCACCGGGGTTTAGCAATCAGCCCCAGCATTTT. Translated: CSANPPGFSNQPQHF.

The rearrangement links TRBV23-1 to TRBJ2-2; D is ambiguous. Being an ORF, TRBV23-1 has a function that is uncertain. Trimming stripped 6 bases from V and 3 bases from J, with 20 bases between. This CDR3 contains 17 residues. DNA of the CDR3: TGCGCCAGCAGACGCGCTTCTTGGAAGGGCGACACCGGGGAGCTGTTTTTT. Its translation is CASRRASWKGDTGELFF.

This clonotype turned up a few times. J is TRBJ1-1 and V is TRBV10-2; possibly TRBD1 for D (5 bases). CDR3 length equals 12 residues. Germline V lookup: CDR1 WSHSY, CDR2 SAAADI. Trimming pared 4 bases from V and 6 bases from J, leaving 9 bases between. CDR3: CASSALGAEAFF. CDR3 in DNA: TGCGCCAGCAGTGCCCTAGGGGCTGAAGCTTTCTTT.

This clonotype has more than one count but fewer than ten. The V gene is TRBV7-9, the J gene TRBJ2-1; TRBD2 is a possible D gene (5 bases). The CDR3 runs 14 residues. Trimming left V 3 bases short and J 6 bases short, with 12 bases between. CDR1 is SEHNR, CDR2 FQNEAQ, per germline (reference sequence). CDR3 in DNA: TGTGCCAGCAGCTTTGGGAGCACTGGCAATGAGCAGTTCTTC. Translation gives CASSFGSTGNEQFF.

This chain connects TRBV29-1 to TRBJ2-1, with 7 nucleotides matching TRBD2. The length of the CDR3 is 16 residues. The V and J ends lost 6 bases and 1 base, in that order; junction bases with no gene match: 12. Germline CDR1 SQVTM, CDR2 ANQGSEA. The CDR3 here is CSVQFRRGISYNEQFF. The CDR3 bases are TGCAGCGTACAATTTCGGCGGGGGATATCCTACAATGAGCAGTTCTTC.

This clonotype was recorded at least ten times. The chain carries TRBV12-3 or TRBV12-4 and TRBJ1-1; unclear D gene. There are 14 residues in the CDR3. Trimming removed 5 bases from V and 1 base from J, with 11 bases in between. The CDR3 protein is CASSPGIANTEAFF. As DNA, the CDR3 is TGTGCCAGCAGTCCCGGGATCGCGAACACTGAAGCTTTCTTT.

This clonotype occurred a few times. The chain has TRBV7-2 and TRBJ2-5, with D unclear. Germline assignment: CDR1 SGHTA and CDR2 FQGNSA. CDR3 length: 14 amino acids. V was pared by 2 bases and J by 5 bases, with 12 bases between. The CDR3 DNA reads TGTGCCAGCAGCTTATCCGAAGGGCGGGAGACCCAGTACTTC. It codes for CASSLSEGRETQYF.

This clonotype was counted many times. J is TRBJ2-3 and V is TRBV11-3, with D maybe TRBD2 (7 bases). CDR3 length equals 13 residues. Trimming took 5 bases from V and 7 from J, leaving 13 bases between them. CDR1 and CDR2 (germline): SGHNT, YENEEA. DNA for the CDR3: TGTGCCAGCAGCCCGAGGGGGACTAATACGCAGTATTTT. It translates to CASSPRGTNTQYF.

This rearrangement joins TRBV7-2 to TRBJ2-5, with 11 bases identical to TRBD1. V gave up 5 bases and J gave up 5 bases; unmatched junction bases: 7. Germline CDR1 is SGHTA and CDR2 is FQGNSA. This CDR3 has 15 residues. This CDR3 is CASSPGQGVTETQYF. Here the CDR3 DNA reads TGTGCCAGCAGCCCGGGACAGGGGGTGACGGAGACCCAGTACTTC.

This clonotype was recorded a few times. This chain links TRBV5-6 with TRBJ2-7; 7 bases line up with TRBD1. The CDR3 runs 14 residues. J lost 5 bases, V lost 4 bases, and 9 bases had no gene match. Looked up from germline, CDR1 is SGHDT and CDR2 is YYEEEE. CDR3: CASSRVGRGNEQYF. The CDR3 DNA sequence: TGTGCCAGCAGCCGGGTGGGCAGGGGGAACGAGCAGTACTTC.

This clonotype has just a few counts. The chain carries TRBV4-3 and TRBJ2-5, with D maybe TRBD1 (5 bases). Germline-derived CDR1 and CDR2 are LGHNA and YSLEER. V was shortened by 4 bases and J by 5 bases, with 11 bases between the two germline ends. The CDR3 has 13 residues. CDR3 sequence reads: CASSPRVLETQYF. The CDR3 DNA sequence: TGCGCCAGCAGCCCCAGGGTTCTGGAGACCCAGTACTTC.

V gene TRBV18 combines with J gene TRBJ2-3, with unresolved D. Germline CDR1 and CDR2: KGHSH and LQKENI. V lost 2 bases and J lost 9, with 9 bases in between. This CDR3 is built from 12 residues. CDR3 coding DNA: TGTGCCAGCTCACCAGAGGCCGGGACGCAGTATTTT. Protein: CASSPEAGTQYF.

This clonotype was seen ten or more times. The chain recombines TRBV7-9 with TRBJ2-7; D is possibly TRBD1 (6 bases). Germline V gives CDR1 SEHNR, CDR2 FQNEAQ (reference sequence). V was pared by 1 base and J by 0 bases, with 10 bases between. This CDR3 is built from 15 residues. CDR3 residues: CASSLGTVYSYEQYF. Here the CDR3 DNA reads TGTGCCAGCAGCTTAGGGACAGTGTACTCCTACGAGCAGTACTTC.

V usage is TRBV11-2 and J usage is TRBJ2-1; TRBD2 matches at 9 bases. Germline CDR1 and CDR2: SGHAT and FQNNGV. The CDR3 sequence is 15 residues long. The trim removed 0 bases at V and 10 bases at J, leaving 7 bases unmatched. The chain's CDR3 is CASSLDVSGRREQFF. CDR3 sequence (DNA): TGTGCCAGCAGCTTAGATGTAAGCGGGAGGCGGGAGCAGTTCTTC.

There are a few counts of this clonotype. The CDR3 region has the DNA TGCAGTGCTAGAAGGGGGACCTCCTACAATGAGCAGTTCTTC. This codes for CSARRGTSYNEQFF. This chain joins TRBV20-1 and TRBJ2-1; TRBD1 is a possible D gene (6 bases). V lost 2 bases and J lost 0, with 8 bases in between. The CDR3 extends over 14 amino acids. Germline CDR1 reads DFQATT; CDR2 reads SNEGSKA (reference sequence).

This chain connects TRBV5-5 to TRBJ1-1; D is unresolved. This CDR3 spans 13 amino acids. Germline V gene data show CDR1 as SGHKS and CDR2 as YYEKEE (reference sequence). Trimming shortened V by 3 bases and J by 2 bases, and 8 bases separated the two germline ends. CDR3 coding DNA: TGTGCCAGCAGCTCTATTCTAAACACTGAAGCTTTCTTT. Its translation: CASSSILNTEAFF.

The table lists this clonotype with a few counts. This chain joins TRBV5-4 and TRBJ2-2, with a weak D call TRBD2 (6 bases). The germline V and J ends were trimmed by 4 bases and 5 bases, with 15 bases remaining between them. The CDR3 has 15 residues. Germline V gives CDR1 SGHNT, CDR2 YYREEE (reference sequence). This CDR3 is CASSLIAGLTGELFF. The CDR3 DNA reads as TGTGCCAGCAGCCTTATTGCGGGACTTACCGGGGAGCTGTTTTTT.

The table lists this clonotype with many counts. DNA of the CDR3: TGTGCCAGCAGTAGAGGACTAGCGGGAATCGGAGAGACCCAGTACTTC. Protein: CASSRGLAGIGETQYF. V is TRBV27 and J is TRBJ2-5; 12 bases agree with TRBD2. This CDR3 has 16 amino acids. Trimming took 5 bases from V and 4 from J; bases not matched to a gene: 8. Germline CDR1 reads MNHEY; CDR2 reads SMNVEV (reference sequence).

The V and J genes are TRBV7-2 and TRBJ2-3; 13 bases map to TRBD2. Germline values: CDR1 SGHTA, CDR2 FQGNSA. The ends lost 1 base at V and 8 bases at J; junction bases unmatched: 6. This CDR3 contains 16 residues. The CDR3 reads CASSLELAGGRSTQYF. The CDR3 region has the DNA TGTGCCAGCAGCTTAGAACTAGCGGGAGGGCGTAGTACGCAGTATTTT.

This rearrangement joins TRBV15 to TRBJ2-3; the D gene is possibly TRBD2 (5 bases). CDR3 size: 14 residues. The germline V gene encodes CDR1 LNHNV and CDR2 YYDKDF (reference sequence). Trimming removed 0 bases at V and 6 bases at J, with 10 bases between. The CDR3 nucleotides read TGTGCCACCAGCAGAGATCGGGGTGGGGATACGCAGTATTTT. The encoded protein is CATSRDRGGDTQYF.

This clonotype was detected only a few times. The chain couples TRBV20-1 to TRBJ2-1; no definite D call. The V gene's germline CDR1 is DFQATT and CDR2 SNEGSKA (reference sequence). Trimming left V 0 bases short and J 9 bases short, with 21 bases between. This CDR3 is built from 16 residues. This chain's CDR3 is CSAREAPGTKGPEQFF. The CDR3 DNA sequence: TGCAGTGCTAGAGAGGCGCCCGGCACCAAGGGCCCTGAGCAGTTCTTC.

This chain joins TRBV5-1 and TRBJ2-2; D possibly corresponds to TRBD1 (6 bases). This CDR3 region has 14 residues. Trimming pared 4 bases from V and 5 bases from J, leaving 12 bases between. Germline V gene sequence: CDR1 SGHRS, CDR2 YFSETQ. As DNA, the CDR3 is TGCGCCAGCAGCGCAGGAACAGGGACCGGGGAGCTGTTTTTT. It specifies CASSAGTGTGELFF.

The V gene is TRBV5-1, the J gene TRBJ2-3; D is uncertain. From germline, CDR1 is SGHRS and CDR2 YFSETQ. With 0 bases removed from V and 1 base from J, the gap between germline ends came to 12 bases. The CDR3 covers 16 residues. The CDR3 protein is CASSLAGGPGTDTQYF. The CDR3, as DNA: TGCGCCAGCAGCTTGGCCGGCGGCCCTGGCACAGATACGCAGTATTTT. The variable domain in full, completed from reference TRBV5-1 and TRBJ2-3, reads KAGVTQTPRYLIKTRGQQVTLSCSPISGHRSVSWYQQTPGQGLQFLFEYFSETQRNKGNFPGRFSGRQFSNSRSEMNVSTLELGDSALYLCASSLAGGPGTDTQYFGPGTRLTVL.

This clonotype has at least ten counts. This sequence joins TRBV3-1 and TRBJ2-1; D uncertain. Trimming took off 5 bases at V and 9 bases at J, with 8 bases between the two ends. The CDR3 loop spans 11 amino acids. Germline V lookup: CDR1 LGHDT, CDR2 YNNKEL (reference sequence). The CDR3: CASSFKTEQFF. Here the CDR3 DNA reads TGTGCCAGCAGCTTCAAGACTGAGCAGTTCTTC.

This clonotype was seen at least ten times. The chain links TRBV6-1 to TRBJ1-2; D is possibly TRBD1 (5 bases). CDR3 size: 14 residues. Germline CDR1 MNHNS, CDR2 SASEGT. The V and J ends lost 6 bases and 4 bases respectively, with 15 bases between them. CDR3 sequence reads: CASSQNRIAYGYTF. The CDR3 nucleotides read TGTGCCAGCAGCCAAAACAGGATAGCCTATGGCTACACCTTC.

The V gene is TRBV28, the J gene TRBJ2-7, with 9 nucleotides matching TRBD1. The germline gives CDR1 MDHEN, CDR2 SYDVKM. This CDR3 is built from 14 residues. Trimming removed 2 bases from V and 7 bases from J; junction bases left unmatched: 6. The CDR3 here is CASSLTGGTGEQYF. CDR3 sequence (DNA): TGTGCCAGCAGTTTAACAGGGGGCACGGGGGAGCAGTACTTC. Full variable domain (remainder filled in from reference TRBV28 and TRBJ2-7): DVKVTQSSRYLVKRTGEKVFLECVQDMDHENMFWYRQDPGLGLRLIYFSYDVKMKEKGDIPEGYSVSREKKERFSLILESASTNQTSMYLCASSLTGGTGEQYFGPGTRLTVT.

Points on this clonotype: This clone may be a read error of a much larger clone one base away. The rearrangement links TRBV6-2 or TRBV6-3 to TRBJ2-3; D unclear. CDR1 is MNHEY, CDR2 SVGEGT, per germline. The CDR3 is 14 residues long. The V gene lost 5 bases and the J gene lost 2 bases, with 11 bases spanning the gap. The CDR3 sequence is CASSGRRSTDTQYF. The CDR3 DNA reads as TGTGCCAGCAGTGGGCGACGGTCCACAGATACGCAGTATTTT.